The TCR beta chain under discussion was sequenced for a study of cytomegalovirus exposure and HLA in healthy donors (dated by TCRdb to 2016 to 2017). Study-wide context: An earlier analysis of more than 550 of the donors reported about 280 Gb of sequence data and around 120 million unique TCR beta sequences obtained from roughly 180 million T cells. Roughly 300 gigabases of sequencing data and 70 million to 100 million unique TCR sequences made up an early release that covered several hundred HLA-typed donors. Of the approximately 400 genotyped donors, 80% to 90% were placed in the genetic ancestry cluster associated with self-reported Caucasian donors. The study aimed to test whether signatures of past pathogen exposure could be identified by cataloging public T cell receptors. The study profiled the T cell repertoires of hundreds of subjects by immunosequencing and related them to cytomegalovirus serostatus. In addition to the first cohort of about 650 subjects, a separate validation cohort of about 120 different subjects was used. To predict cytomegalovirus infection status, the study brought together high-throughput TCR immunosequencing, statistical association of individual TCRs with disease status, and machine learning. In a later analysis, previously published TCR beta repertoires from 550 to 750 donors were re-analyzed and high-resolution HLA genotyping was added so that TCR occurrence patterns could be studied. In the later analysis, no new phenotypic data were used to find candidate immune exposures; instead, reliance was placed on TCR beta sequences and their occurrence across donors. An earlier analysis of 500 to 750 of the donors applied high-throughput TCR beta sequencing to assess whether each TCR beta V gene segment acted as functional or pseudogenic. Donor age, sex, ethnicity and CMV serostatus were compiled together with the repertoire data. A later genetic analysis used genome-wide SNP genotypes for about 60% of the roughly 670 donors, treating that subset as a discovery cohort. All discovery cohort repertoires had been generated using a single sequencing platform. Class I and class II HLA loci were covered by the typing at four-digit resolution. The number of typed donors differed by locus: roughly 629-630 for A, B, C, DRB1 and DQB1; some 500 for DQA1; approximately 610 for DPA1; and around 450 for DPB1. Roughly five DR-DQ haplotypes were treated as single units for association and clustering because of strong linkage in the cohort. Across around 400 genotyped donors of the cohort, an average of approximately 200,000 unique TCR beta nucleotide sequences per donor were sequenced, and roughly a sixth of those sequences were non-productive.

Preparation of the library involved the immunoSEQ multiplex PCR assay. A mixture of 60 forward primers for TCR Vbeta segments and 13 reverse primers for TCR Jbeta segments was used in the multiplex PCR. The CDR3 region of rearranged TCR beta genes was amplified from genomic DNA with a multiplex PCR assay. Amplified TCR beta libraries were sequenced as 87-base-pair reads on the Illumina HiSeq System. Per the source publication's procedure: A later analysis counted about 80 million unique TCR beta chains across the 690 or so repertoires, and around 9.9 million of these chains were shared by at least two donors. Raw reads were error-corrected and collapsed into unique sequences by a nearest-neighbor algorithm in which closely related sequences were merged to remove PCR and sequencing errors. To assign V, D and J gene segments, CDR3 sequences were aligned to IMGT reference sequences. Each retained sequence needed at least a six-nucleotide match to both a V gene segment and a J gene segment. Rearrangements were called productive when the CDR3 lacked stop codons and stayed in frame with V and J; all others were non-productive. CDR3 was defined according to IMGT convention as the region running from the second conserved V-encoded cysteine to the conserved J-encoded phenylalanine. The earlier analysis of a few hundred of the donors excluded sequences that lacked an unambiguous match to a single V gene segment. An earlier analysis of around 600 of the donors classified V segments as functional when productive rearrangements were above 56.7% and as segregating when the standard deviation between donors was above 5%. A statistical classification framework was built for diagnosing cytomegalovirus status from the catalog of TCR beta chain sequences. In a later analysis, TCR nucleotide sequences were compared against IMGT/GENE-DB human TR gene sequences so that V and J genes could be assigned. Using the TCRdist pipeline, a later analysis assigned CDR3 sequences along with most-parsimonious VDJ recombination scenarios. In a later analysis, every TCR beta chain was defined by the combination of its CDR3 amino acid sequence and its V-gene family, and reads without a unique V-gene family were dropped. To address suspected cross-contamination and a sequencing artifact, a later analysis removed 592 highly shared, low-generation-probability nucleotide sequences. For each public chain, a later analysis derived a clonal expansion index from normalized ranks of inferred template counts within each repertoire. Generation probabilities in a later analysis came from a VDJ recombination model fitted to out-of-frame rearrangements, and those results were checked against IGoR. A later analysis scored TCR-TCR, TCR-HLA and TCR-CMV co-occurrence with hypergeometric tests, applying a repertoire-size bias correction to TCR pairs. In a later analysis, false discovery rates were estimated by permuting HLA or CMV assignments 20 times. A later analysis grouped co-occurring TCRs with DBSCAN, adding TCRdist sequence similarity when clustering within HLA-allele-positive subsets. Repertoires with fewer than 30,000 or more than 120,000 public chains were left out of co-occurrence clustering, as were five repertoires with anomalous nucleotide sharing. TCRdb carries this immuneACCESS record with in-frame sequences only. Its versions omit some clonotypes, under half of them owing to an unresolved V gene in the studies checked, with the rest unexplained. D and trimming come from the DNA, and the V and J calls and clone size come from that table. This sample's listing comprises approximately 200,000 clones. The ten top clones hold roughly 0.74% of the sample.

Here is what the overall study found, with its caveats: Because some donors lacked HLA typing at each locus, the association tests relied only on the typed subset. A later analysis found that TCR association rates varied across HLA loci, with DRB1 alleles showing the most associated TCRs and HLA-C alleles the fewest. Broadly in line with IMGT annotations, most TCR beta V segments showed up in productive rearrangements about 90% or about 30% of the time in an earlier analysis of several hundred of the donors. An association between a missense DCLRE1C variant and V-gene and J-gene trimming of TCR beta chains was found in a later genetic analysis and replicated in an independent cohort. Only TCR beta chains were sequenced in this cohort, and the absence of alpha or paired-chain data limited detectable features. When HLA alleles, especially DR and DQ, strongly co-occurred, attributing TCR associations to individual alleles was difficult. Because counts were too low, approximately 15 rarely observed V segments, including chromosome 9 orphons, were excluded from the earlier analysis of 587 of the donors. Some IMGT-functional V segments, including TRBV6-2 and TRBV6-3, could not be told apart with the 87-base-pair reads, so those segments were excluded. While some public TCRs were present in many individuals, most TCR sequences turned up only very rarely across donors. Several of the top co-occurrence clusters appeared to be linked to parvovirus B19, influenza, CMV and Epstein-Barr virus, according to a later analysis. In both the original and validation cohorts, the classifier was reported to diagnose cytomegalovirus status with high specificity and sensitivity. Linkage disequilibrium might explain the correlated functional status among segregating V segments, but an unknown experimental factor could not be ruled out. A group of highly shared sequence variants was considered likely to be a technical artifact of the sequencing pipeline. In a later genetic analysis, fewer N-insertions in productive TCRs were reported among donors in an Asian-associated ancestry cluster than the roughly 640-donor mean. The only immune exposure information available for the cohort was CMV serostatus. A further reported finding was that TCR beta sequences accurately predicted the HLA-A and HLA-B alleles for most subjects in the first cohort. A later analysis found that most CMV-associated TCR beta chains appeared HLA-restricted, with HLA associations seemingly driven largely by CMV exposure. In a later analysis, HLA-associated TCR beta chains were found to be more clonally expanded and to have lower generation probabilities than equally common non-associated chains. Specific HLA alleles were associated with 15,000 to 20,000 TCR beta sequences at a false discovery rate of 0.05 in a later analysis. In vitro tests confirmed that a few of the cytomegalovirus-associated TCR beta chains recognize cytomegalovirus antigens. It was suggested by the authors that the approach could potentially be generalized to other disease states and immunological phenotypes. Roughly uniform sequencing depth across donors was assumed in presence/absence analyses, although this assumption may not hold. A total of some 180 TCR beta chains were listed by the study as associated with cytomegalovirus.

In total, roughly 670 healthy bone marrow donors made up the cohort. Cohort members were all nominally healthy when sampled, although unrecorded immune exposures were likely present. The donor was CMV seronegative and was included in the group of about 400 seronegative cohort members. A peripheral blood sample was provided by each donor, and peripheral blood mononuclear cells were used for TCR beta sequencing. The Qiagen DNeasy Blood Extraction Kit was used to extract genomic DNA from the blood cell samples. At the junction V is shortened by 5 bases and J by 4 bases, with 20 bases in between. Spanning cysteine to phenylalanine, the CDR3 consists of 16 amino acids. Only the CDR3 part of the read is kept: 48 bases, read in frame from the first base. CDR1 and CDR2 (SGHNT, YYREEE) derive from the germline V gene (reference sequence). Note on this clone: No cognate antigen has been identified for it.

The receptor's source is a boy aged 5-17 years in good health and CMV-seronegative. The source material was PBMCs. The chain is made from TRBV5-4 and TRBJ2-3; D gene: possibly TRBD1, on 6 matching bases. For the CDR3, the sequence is CASRLAGQMVADTQYF. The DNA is TGTGCCAGCAGGCTAGCCGGACAGATGGTCGCAGATACGCAGTATTTT.